The 5 T cell receptor beta chains presented below share a single source sample, sequenced in a study of cytomegalovirus exposure and HLA in healthy donors. This PCR relied on a set of 60 Vbeta primers and 13 Jbeta primers. Produced via immunoSEQ multiplex PCR; TCRdb's table is partial and in-frame only. In the table there are about 140,000 clones, 80% of which are singletons. What was sequenced was PBMCs. These receptors came from a man in his forties or fifties in good health and CMV-seronegative.

This sequence joins TRBV27 and TRBJ1-6, with no clear D. V lost 6 bases and J 6 bases, leaving 12 bases between the germline ends. This CDR3 has 14 amino acids. Per the germline V gene, CDR1 is MNHEY and CDR2 is SMNVEV (reference sequence). The CDR3 region is CASSPGIFNSPLHF. CDR3 DNA: TGTGCCAGCAGCCCCGGGATCTTTAATTCACCCCTCCACTTT.

This rearrangement joins TRBV10-3 to TRBJ2-7, with 8 nucleotides matching TRBD2. V gave up 7 bases and J gave up 4 bases; unmatched junction bases: 6. Germline assignment: CDR1 ENHRY and CDR2 SYGVKD. This CDR3 spans 13 amino acids. The CDR3 coding sequence is TGTGCCATCACCGGGGGGGCTGGTTACGAGCAGTACTTC. It encodes CAITGGAGYEQYF.

This clone came up once. V is TRBV6-5 and J is TRBJ1-1, with 11 bases matching TRBD1. Germline V gene data show CDR1 as MNHEY and CDR2 as SVGAGI. The CDR3 extends over 15 amino acids. With V trimmed by 6 bases and J by 5 bases, 8 bases remained unmatched. The CDR3 sequence: CASSTRDRGRTEAFF. The CDR3 DNA reads as TGTGCCAGCAGCACCCGGGACAGGGGGAGGACTGAAGCTTTCTTT.

The V gene is TRBV5-1, the J gene TRBJ2-1; 8 bases fit TRBD2. Trimming removed 3 bases from V and 4 bases from J; junction bases left unmatched: 6. This CDR3 contains 15 residues. The germline CDR1 and CDR2 sequences are SGHRS and YFSETQ. DNA for the CDR3: TGCGCCAGCAGCTCCGACGCGGGGGGTTACAATGAGCAGTTCTTC. Its protein is CASSSDAGGYNEQFF.

The chain links TRBV19 to TRBJ2-7; D ambiguous. The CDR3 spans 14 residues. Trimming removed 3 bases from V and 0 bases from J, with 9 bases in between. Per germline, CDR1 LNHDA and CDR2 SQIVND (reference sequence). The CDR3 protein is CASSISQSSYEQYF. The DNA for the CDR3 is TGTGCCAGTAGTATCTCACAGAGCTCCTACGAGCAGTACTTC.